This entry lists 4 T cell receptor beta chains sequenced from one sample in a study of blood T cell repertoires in COVID-19. Assay: immunoSEQ multiplex PCR; the TCRdb copy retains only in-frame clones and omits some. Among 29,000 or so clones listed, 70% to 90% were seen once. Sequenced: peripheral blood. The receptor set was obtained from a human donor in a cohort sampled during active COVID-19. The donor label of this sample is uncertain.

The chain recombines TRBV30 with TRBJ1-2; 9 positions match TRBD1. V was clipped by 1 base and J by 2 bases; unmatched bases: 5. CDR1 is GTSNPN, CDR2 SVGIG, per germline (reference sequence). The CDR3 length is 15 residues. As DNA, the CDR3 is TGTGCCTGGAGTGCGGGGACAGGGAGGAACTATGGCTACACCTTC. It is translated as CAWSAGTGRNYGYTF.

J is TRBJ2-1 and V is TRBV2; TRBD2 aligns across 8 bases. The germline CDR1 and CDR2 sequences are SNHLY and FYNNEI. The CDR3 runs 15 residues. With V trimmed by 5 bases and J by 4 bases, 7 bases remained unmatched. CDR3 nucleotide sequence: TGTGCCAGCAGTCAAACTAGCGGAGCTTACAATGAGCAGTTCTTC. Translated: CASSQTSGAYNEQFF.

The chain has TRBV27 and TRBJ1-4; D unresolved. Germline CDR1 reads MNHEY; CDR2 reads SMNVEV (reference sequence). The germline V and J ends were trimmed by 3 bases and 7 bases, with 15 bases remaining between them. The CDR3 contains 15 residues. CDR3 sequence: CASSFLGWEGEKLFF. The CDR3 DNA is TGTGCCAGCAGTTTTCTAGGGTGGGAGGGTGAAAAACTGTTTTTT.

The genes are TRBV7-3 and TRBJ2-1; D possibly corresponds to TRBD1 (5 bases). The V gene lost 5 bases and the J gene lost 2 bases, with 16 bases spanning the gap. The germline V gene encodes CDR1 SGHTA and CDR2 FQGTGA. There are 16 residues in the CDR3. The CDR3 coding sequence is TGTGCCAGCAGCCCAAATCCACAGGCTACCTACAATGAGCAGTTCTTC. As protein: CASSPNPQATYNEQFF.